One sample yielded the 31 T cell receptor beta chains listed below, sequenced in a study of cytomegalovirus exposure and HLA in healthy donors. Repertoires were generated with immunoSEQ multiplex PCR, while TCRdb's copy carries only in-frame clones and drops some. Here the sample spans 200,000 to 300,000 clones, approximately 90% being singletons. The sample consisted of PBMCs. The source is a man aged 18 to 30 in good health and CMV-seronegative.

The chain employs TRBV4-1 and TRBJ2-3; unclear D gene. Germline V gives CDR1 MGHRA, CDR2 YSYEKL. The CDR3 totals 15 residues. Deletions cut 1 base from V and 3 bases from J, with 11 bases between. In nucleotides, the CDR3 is TGCGCCAGCAGCCAAGGTCTTTACGGGACAGATACGCAGTATTTT. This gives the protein CASSQGLYGTDTQYF.

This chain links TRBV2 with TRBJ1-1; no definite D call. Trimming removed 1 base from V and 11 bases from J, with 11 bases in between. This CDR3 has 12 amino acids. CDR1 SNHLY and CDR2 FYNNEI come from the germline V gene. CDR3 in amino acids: CASSEGQIGAFF. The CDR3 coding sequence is TGTGCCAGCAGTGAAGGTCAGATCGGGGCTTTCTTT. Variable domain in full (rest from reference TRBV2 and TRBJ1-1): EPEVTQTPSHQVTQMGQEVILRCVPISNHLYFYWYRQILGQKVEFLVSFYNNEISEKSEIFDDQFSVERPDGSNFTLKIRSTKLEDSAMYFCASSEGQIGAFFGQGTRLTVV.

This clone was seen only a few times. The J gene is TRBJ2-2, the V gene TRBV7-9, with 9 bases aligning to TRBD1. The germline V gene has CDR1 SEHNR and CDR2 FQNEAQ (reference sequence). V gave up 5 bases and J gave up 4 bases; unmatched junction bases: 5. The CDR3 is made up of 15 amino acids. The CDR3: CASSPGQGRTGELFF. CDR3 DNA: TGTGCCAGCAGCCCAGGACAGGGGCGCACCGGGGAGCTGTTTTTT.

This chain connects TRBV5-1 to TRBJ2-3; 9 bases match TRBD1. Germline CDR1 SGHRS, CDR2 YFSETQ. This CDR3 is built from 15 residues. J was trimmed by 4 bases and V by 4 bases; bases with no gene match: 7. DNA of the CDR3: TGCGCCAGCAGCCGGGGTAGACAGGGGGCAGATACGCAGTATTTT. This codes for CASSRGRQGADTQYF.

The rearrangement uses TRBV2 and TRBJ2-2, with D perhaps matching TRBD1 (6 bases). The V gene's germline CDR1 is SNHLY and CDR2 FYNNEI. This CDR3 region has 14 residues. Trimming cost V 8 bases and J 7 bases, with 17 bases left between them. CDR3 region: CASSSRGLGGELFF. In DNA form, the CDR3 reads TGTGCCAGCTCATCCAGGGGTTTGGGCGGGGAGCTGTTTTTT.

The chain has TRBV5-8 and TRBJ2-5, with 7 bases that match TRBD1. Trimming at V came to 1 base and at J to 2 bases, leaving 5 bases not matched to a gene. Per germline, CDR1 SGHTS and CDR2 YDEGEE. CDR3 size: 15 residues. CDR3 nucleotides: TGTGCCAGCAGCTTGAGGGGGACAGCTCAAGAGACCCAGTACTTC. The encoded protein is CASSLRGTAQETQYF.

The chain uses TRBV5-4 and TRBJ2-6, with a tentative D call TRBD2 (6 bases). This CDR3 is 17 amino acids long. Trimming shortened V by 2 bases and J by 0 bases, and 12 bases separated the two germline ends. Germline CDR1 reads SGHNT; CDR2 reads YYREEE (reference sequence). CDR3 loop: CASSFLFGSSGANVLTF. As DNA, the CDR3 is TGTGCCAGCAGCTTTTTATTCGGGAGCTCTGGGGCCAACGTCCTGACTTTC.

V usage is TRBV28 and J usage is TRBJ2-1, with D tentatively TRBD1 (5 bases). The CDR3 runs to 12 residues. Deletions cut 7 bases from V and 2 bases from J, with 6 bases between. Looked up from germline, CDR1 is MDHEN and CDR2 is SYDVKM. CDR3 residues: CASTGTYNEQFF. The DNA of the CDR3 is TGTGCCAGCACAGGGACCTACAATGAGCAGTTCTTC.

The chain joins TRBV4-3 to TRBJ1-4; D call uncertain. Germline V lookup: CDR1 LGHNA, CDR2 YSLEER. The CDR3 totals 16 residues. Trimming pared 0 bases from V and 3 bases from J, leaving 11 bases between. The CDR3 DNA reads TGCGCCAGCAGCCAAGACAGTGGGAGTTCTAATGAAAAACTGTTTTTT. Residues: CASSQDSGSSNEKLFF.

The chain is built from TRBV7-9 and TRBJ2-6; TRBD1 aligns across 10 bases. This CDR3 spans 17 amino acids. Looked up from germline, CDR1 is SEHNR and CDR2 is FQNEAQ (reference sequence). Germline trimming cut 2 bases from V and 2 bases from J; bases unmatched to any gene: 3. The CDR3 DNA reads TGTGCCAGCAGCTTATGGGACAGGGGAACTGGGGCCAACGTCCTGACTTTC. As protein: CASSLWDRGTGANVLTF. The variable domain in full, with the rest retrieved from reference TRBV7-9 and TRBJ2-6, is DTGVSQNPRHKITKRGQNVTFRCDPISEHNRLYWYRQTLGQGPEFLTYFQNEAQLEKSRLLSDRFSAERPKGSFSTLEIQRTEQGDSAMYLCASSLWDRGTGANVLTFGAGSRLTVL.

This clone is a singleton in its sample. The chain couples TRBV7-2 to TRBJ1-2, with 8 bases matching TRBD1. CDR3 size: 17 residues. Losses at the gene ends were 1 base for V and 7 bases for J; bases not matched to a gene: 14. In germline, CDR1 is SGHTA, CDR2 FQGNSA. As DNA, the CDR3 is TGTGCCAGCAGCTTAGGGTTAGGGACAGGTTCTCGCGCTGGCTACACCTTC. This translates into CASSLGLGTGSRAGYTF.

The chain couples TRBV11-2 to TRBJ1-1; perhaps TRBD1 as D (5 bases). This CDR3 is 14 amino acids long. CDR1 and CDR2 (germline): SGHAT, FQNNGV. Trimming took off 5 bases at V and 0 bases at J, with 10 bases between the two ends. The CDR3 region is CASSPRQMNTEAFF. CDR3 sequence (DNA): TGTGCCAGCAGCCCACGACAGATGAACACTGAAGCTTTCTTT.

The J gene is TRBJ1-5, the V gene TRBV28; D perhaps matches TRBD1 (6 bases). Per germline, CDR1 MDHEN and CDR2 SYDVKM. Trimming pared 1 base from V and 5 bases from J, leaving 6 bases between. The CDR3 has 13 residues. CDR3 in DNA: TGTGCCAGCAGTTTATACAGGGATCAGCCCCAGCATTTT. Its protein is CASSLYRDQPQHF.

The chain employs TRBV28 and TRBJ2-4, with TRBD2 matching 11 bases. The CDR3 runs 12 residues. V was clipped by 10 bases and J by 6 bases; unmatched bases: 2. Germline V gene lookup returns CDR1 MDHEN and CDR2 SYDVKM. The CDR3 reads CATTSGRNIQYF. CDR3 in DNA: TGTGCCACAACTAGCGGGAGAAACATTCAGTACTTC.

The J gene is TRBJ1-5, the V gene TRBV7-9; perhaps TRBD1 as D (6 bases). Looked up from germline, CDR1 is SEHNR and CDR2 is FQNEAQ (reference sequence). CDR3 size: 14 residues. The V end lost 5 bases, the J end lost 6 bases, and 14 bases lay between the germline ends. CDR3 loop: CASSPSVGAQPQHF. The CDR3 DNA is TGTGCCAGCAGCCCCTCGGTGGGGGCTCAGCCCCAGCATTTT.

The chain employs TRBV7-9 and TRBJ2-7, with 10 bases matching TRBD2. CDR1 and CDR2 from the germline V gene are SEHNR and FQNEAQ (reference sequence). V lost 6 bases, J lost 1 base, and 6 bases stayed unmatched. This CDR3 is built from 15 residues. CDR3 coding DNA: TGTGCCAGCAGTAGTCTAGCGGGAGCGTCCTACGAGCAGTACTTC. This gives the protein CASSSLAGASYEQYF.

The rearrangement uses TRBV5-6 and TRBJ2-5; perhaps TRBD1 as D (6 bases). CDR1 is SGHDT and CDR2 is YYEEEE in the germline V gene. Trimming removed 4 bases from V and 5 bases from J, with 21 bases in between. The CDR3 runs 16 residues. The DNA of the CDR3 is TGTGCCAGCAGCCCACCGGGACACGGCGGTGGCGAGACCCAGTACTTC. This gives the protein CASSPPGHGGGETQYF.

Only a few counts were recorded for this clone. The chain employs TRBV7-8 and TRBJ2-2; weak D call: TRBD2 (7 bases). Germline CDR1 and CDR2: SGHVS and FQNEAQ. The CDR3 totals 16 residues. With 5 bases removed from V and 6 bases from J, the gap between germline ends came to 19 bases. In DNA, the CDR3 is TGTGCCAGCAGCCCGGGGGGCGCAGGAATCCCCGGGGAGCTGTTTTTT. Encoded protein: CASSPGGAGIPGELFF.

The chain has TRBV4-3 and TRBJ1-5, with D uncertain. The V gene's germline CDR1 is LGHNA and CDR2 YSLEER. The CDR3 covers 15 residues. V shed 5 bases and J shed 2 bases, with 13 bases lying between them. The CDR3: CASSSGLGRNQPQHF. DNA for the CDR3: TGCGCCAGCAGCTCTGGCCTGGGCCGCAATCAGCCCCAGCATTTT.

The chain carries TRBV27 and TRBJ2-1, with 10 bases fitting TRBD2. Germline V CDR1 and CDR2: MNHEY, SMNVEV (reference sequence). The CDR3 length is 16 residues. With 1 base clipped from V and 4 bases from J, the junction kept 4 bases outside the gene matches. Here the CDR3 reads CASSLLASGGYNEQFF. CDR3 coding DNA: TGTGCCAGCAGTTTATTAGCTAGCGGGGGATACAATGAGCAGTTCTTC.

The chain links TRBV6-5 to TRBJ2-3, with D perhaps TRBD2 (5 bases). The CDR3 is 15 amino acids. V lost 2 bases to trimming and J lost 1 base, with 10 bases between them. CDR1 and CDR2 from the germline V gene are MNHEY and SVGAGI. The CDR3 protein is CASSYKRLGTDTQYF. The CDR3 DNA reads TGTGCCAGCAGTTACAAGCGGTTGGGCACAGATACGCAGTATTTT.

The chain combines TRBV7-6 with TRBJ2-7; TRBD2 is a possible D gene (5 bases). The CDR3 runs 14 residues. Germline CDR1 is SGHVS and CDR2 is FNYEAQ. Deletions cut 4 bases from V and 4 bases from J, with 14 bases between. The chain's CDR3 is CASSYSDPGYEQYF. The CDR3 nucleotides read TGTGCCAGCAGCTACTCAGACCCGGGGTACGAGCAGTACTTC. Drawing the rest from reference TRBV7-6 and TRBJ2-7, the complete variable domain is GAGVSQSPRYKVTKRGQDVALRCDPISGHVSLYWYRQALGQGPEFLTYFNYEAQQDKSGLPNDRFSAERPEGSISTLTIQRTEQRDSAMYRCASSYSDPGYEQYFGPGTRLTVT.

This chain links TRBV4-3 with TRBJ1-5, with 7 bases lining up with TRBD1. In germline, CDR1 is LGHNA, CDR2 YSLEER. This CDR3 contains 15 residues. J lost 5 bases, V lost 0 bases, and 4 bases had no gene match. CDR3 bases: TGCGCCAGCAGCCAAGATATGACAGGGCATCAGCCCCAGCATTTT. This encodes CASSQDMTGHQPQHF.

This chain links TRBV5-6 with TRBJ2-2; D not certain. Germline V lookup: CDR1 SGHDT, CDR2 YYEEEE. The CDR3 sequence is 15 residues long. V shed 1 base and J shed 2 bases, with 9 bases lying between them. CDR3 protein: CASSLWALNTGELFF. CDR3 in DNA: TGTGCCAGCAGCTTGTGGGCACTCAACACCGGGGAGCTGTTTTTT.

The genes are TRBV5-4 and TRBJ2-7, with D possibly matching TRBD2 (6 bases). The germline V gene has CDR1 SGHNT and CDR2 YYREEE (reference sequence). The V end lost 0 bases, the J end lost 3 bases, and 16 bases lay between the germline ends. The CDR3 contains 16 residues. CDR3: CASSLDRGSGNYEQYF. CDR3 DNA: TGTGCCAGCAGCTTGGACCGTGGTAGCGGCAACTACGAGCAGTACTTC. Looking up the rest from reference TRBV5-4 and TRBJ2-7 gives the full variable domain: ETGVTQSPTHLIKTRGQQVTLRCSSQSGHNTVSWYQQALGQGPQFIFQYYREEENGRGNFPPRFSGLQFPNYSSELNVNALELDDSALYLCASSLDRGSGNYEQYFGPGTRLTVT.

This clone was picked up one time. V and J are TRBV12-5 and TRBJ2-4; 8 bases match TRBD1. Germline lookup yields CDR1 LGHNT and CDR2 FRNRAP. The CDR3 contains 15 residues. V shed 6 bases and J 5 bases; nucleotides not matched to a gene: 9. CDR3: CASGHPRTGQNIQYF. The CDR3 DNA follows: TGTGCTAGTGGCCATCCTCGGACAGGGCAAAACATTCAGTACTTC.

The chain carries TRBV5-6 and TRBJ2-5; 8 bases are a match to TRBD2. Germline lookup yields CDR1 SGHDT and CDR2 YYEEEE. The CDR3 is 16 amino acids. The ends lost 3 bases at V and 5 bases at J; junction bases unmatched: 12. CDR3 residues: CASSYRTSSQGETQYF. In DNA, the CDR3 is TGTGCCAGCAGCTACCGGACTAGCAGCCAGGGGGAGACCCAGTACTTC.

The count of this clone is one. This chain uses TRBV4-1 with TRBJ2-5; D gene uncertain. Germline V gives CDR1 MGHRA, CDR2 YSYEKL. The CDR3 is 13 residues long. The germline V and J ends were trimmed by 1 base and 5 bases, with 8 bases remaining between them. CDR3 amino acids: CASSQAQIETQYF. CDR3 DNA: TGCGCCAGCAGCCAAGCACAGATCGAGACCCAGTACTTC.

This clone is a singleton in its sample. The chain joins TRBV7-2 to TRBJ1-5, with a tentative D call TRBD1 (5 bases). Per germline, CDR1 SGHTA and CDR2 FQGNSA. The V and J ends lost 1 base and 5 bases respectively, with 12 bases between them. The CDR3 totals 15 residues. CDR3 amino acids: CASSLGLGRDQPQHF. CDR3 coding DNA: TGTGCCAGCAGCTTAGGTCTGGGGCGCGATCAGCCCCAGCATTTT.

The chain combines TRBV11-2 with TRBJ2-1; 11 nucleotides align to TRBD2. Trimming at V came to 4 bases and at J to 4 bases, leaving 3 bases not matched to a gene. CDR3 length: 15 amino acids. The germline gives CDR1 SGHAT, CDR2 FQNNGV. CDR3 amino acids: CASSSTSGSYNEQFF. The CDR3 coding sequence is TGTGCCAGCAGCTCCACTAGCGGGAGTTACAATGAGCAGTTCTTC.

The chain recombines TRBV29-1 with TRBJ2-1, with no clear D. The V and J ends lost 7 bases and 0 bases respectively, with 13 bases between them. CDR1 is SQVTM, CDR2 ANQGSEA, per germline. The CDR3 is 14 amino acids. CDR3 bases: TGCAGCGCCTACAGTGATTTCTCCTACAATGAGCAGTTCTTC. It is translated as CSAYSDFSYNEQFF.